Presented here are 24 T cell receptor beta chains from one specimen sequenced in a study of cytomegalovirus exposure and HLA in healthy donors. PCR primers comprised 60 Vbeta and 13 Jbeta primers. The data were produced by immunoSEQ multiplex PCR, yet TCRdb's version contains in-frame clones alone and is incomplete. The sample shows around 130,000 clones, around 9% of them seen only once. The sample consisted of PBMCs. These receptor sequences come from a middle-aged man in good health and CMV-seronegative.

The V gene is TRBV19, the J gene TRBJ2-2; D possibly corresponds to TRBD2 (6 bases). Germline V gives CDR1 LNHDA, CDR2 SQIVND (reference sequence). Trimming stripped 5 bases from V and 3 bases from J, with 13 bases between. This CDR3 is built from 15 residues. CDR3 nucleotides: TGTGCCAGTAGTCCCCGGGACTGGGACACCGGGGAGCTGTTTTTT. Residues: CASSPRDWDTGELFF.

There are a few counts of this clone. This chain joins TRBV6-5 and TRBJ1-1, with D perhaps matching TRBD1 (6 bases). The CDR3 is 13 amino acids. Trimming shortened V by 6 bases and J by 2 bases, and 10 bases separated the two germline ends. The germline V gene has CDR1 MNHEY and CDR2 SVGAGI. CDR3 loop: CASSQGSNTEAFF. The CDR3 DNA reads as TGTGCCAGCAGCCAGGGGTCCAACACTGAAGCTTTCTTT.

V is TRBV5-6 and J is TRBJ1-2, with D unclear. Trimming took 3 bases from V and 4 from J, leaving 19 bases between them. The CDR3 contains 16 residues. Germline CDR1 reads SGHDT; CDR2 reads YYEEEE. The CDR3 sequence: CASSSARDPTLYGYTF. CDR3 in DNA: TGTGCCAGCAGCTCCGCCCGCGATCCAACCCTCTATGGCTACACCTTC. Full variable domain (remainder filled in from reference TRBV5-6 and TRBJ1-2): DAGVTQSPTHLIKTRGQQVTLRCSPKSGHDTVSWYQQALGQGPQFIFQYYEEEERQRGNFPDRFSGHQFPNYSSELNVNALLLGDSALYLCASSSARDPTLYGYTFGSGTRLTVV.

This clone was observed a handful of times. J is TRBJ1-5 and V is TRBV12-5; 9 bases align to TRBD1. V gave up 1 base and J gave up 3 bases; unmatched junction bases: 7. CDR1 and CDR2 from the germline V gene are LGHNT and FRNRAP. The CDR3 consists of 17 residues. The CDR3 spells CASGLARGTGINQPQHF. The CDR3 coding sequence is TGTGCTAGTGGTTTGGCTAGGGGGACAGGGATCAATCAGCCCCAGCATTTT. The full variable domain, its missing parts supplied by reference TRBV12-5 and TRBJ1-5, is DARVTQTPRHKVTEMGQEVTMRCQPILGHNTVFWYRQTMMQGLELLAYFRNRAPLDDSGMPKDRFSAEMPDATLATLKIQPSEPRDSAVYFCASGLARGTGINQPQHFGDGTRLSIL.

This clone has only a few counts. The chain is built from TRBV5-4 and TRBJ1-1; no reliable D call. Germline V gene lookup returns CDR1 SGHNT and CDR2 YYREEE (reference sequence). The CDR3 extends over 14 amino acids. Trimming took off 0 bases at V and 1 base at J, with 7 bases between the two ends. CDR3 protein: CASSLVKQNTEAFF. The CDR3 DNA is TGTGCCAGCAGCTTGGTTAAACAGAACACTGAAGCTTTCTTT.

The genes are TRBV27 and TRBJ2-3; TRBD1 aligns across 10 bases. The V gene end was trimmed by 5 bases and the J gene end by 8 bases; junction bases not matched to a gene: 7. The length of the CDR3 is 14 residues. CDR1 MNHEY and CDR2 SMNVEV come from the germline V gene (reference sequence). The CDR3 sequence: CASSPGQGYGTQYF. Here the CDR3 DNA reads TGTGCCAGCAGTCCGGGACAGGGGTACGGTACGCAGTATTTT.

The gene calls are TRBV29-1 and TRBJ2-2; TRBD2 aligns across 9 bases. The CDR3 is 14 amino acids. Germline V gene lookup returns CDR1 SQVTM and CDR2 ANQGSEA. V was clipped by 4 bases and J by 1 base; unmatched bases: 1. CDR3 amino acids: CSVVRGGNTGELFF. Here the CDR3 DNA reads TGCAGCGTTGTGCGGGGGGGGAACACCGGGGAGCTGTTTTTT.

The chain combines TRBV19 with TRBJ1-2, with TRBD1 matching 7 bases. CDR3 size: 11 residues. Germline V gene data show CDR1 as LNHDA and CDR2 as SQIVND (reference sequence). With 8 bases clipped from V and 10 bases from J, the junction kept 7 bases outside the gene matches. The CDR3 sequence: CASGQVQVYTF. The CDR3, as DNA: TGTGCCAGTGGACAGGTCCAGGTCTACACCTTC. The entire variable domain, with the rest obtained from reference TRBV19 and TRBJ1-2, is as follows: DGGITQSPKYLFRKEGQNVTLSCEQNLNHDAMYWYRQDPGQGLRLIYYSQIVNDFQKGDIAEGYSVSREKKESFPLTVTSAQKNPTAFYLCASGQVQVYTFGSGTRLTVV.

A few counts support this clone. This rearrangement joins TRBV15 to TRBJ2-3; D unclear. This CDR3 spans 13 amino acids. Germline V gene lookup returns CDR1 LNHNV and CDR2 YYDKDF (reference sequence). V was shortened by 3 bases and J by 6 bases, with 10 bases between the two germline ends. For the CDR3, the DNA is TGTGCCACCAGCAGTCACAGTTTGGATACGCAGTATTTT. This gives the protein CATSSHSLDTQYF. Using reference TRBV15 and TRBJ2-3 for the parts outside the CDR3, the full variable domain is DAMVIQNPRYQVTQFGKPVTLSCSQTLNHNVMYWYQQKSSQAPKLLFHYYDKDFNNEADTPDNFQSRRPNTSFCFLDIRSPGLGDTAMYLCATSSHSLDTQYFGPGTRLTVL.

Comment on this clone: The sample has other DNA sequences that encode this CDR3 too. The gene calls are TRBV6-1 and TRBJ2-7; D is undetermined. Germline loops: CDR1 MNHNS, CDR2 SASEGT. Trimming stripped 1 base from V and 4 bases from J, with 11 bases between. This CDR3 comprises 14 residues. The CDR3 reads CASSEVAAGYEQYF. DNA of the CDR3: TGTGCCAGCAGTGAAGTAGCAGCCGGATACGAGCAGTACTTC.

V is TRBV4-2 and J is TRBJ2-1, with a weak D call TRBD2 (6 bases). CDR1 and CDR2 (germline): LGHNA, YNFKEQ. The CDR3 runs to 15 residues. The germline V and J ends were trimmed by 3 bases and 0 bases, with 9 bases remaining between them. The CDR3 DNA follows: TGTGCCAGCAGCCAGGGGGGTAGCTCCTACAATGAGCAGTTCTTC. As protein: CASSQGGSSYNEQFF.

This clone appeared a few times. V gene TRBV5-6 combines with J gene TRBJ2-7; D possibly corresponds to TRBD2 (6 bases). The CDR3 spans 13 residues. Trimming cost V 1 base and J 6 bases, with 11 bases left between them. Germline V CDR1 and CDR2: SGHDT, YYEEEE. The CDR3 sequence is CASSLWARGEQYF. The CDR3 DNA reads TGTGCCAGCAGCTTGTGGGCGCGGGGCGAGCAGTACTTC. Full variable domain (outside the CDR3, taken from reference TRBV5-6 and TRBJ2-7): DAGVTQSPTHLIKTRGQQVTLRCSPKSGHDTVSWYQQALGQGPQFIFQYYEEEERQRGNFPDRFSGHQFPNYSSELNVNALLLGDSALYLCASSLWARGEQYFGPGTRLTVT.

The chain uses TRBV5-4 and TRBJ2-3; TRBD2 matches 9 bases. There are 19 residues in the CDR3. V dropped 0 bases and J dropped 0; count of bases not matched to a gene: 11. Germline V gene sequence: CDR1 SGHNT, CDR2 YYREEE (reference sequence). The CDR3 loop is CASSLGGAASGVSTDTQYF. The CDR3 DNA reads as TGTGCCAGCAGCTTGGGGGGGGCGGCTAGCGGGGTGAGCACAGATACGCAGTATTTT.

For this clone: The junction departs from germline at one end; a sequencing error may be responsible. Other DNA sequences in the same sample also yield this CDR3. Written as DNA, the CDR3 is TGTGCCAGCAGTTACTCGGGCGGGGGGATCACAGACACGCAGTATTTT. Amino acid sequence: CASSYSGGGITDTQYF. The chain combines TRBV6-5 with TRBJ2-3, with TRBD2 matching 8 bases. The CDR3 is 16 amino acids. CDR1 and CDR2 from the germline V gene are MNHEY and SVGAGI.

The chain employs TRBV13 and TRBJ2-7; 7 bases are a match to TRBD2. The V gene end was trimmed by 0 bases and the J gene end by 3 bases; junction bases not matched to a gene: 5. CDR3 size: 15 residues. Germline V lookup: CDR1 PRHDT, CDR2 FYEKMQ (reference sequence). Written as DNA, the CDR3 is TGTGCCAGCAGCTTAGGTCCCACTAGCGTCTACGAGCAGTACTTC. Translated: CASSLGPTSVYEQYF.

This clone has more than one count but fewer than ten. The rearrangement joins TRBV27 to TRBJ1-6, with D possibly TRBD1 on 6 matching bases. Germline-derived CDR1 and CDR2 are MNHEY and SMNVEV (reference sequence). CDR3 length: 12 residues. Trimming pared 3 bases from V and 9 bases from J, leaving 6 bases between. Written as DNA, the CDR3 is TGTGCCAGCAGTTTGGGGGCTTCACCCCTCCACTTT. Protein sequence: CASSLGASPLHF.

V is TRBV15 and J is TRBJ1-2, with a tentative D call TRBD1 (6 bases). Trimming took 4 bases from V and 0 from J, leaving 15 bases between them. The length of the CDR3 is 16 residues. Looked up from germline, CDR1 is LNHNV and CDR2 is YYDKDF (reference sequence). The CDR3 reads CATSIRRTASNYGYTF. The CDR3 DNA reads as TGTGCCACCAGCATACGCCGGACAGCCTCTAACTATGGCTACACCTTC.

This clone was detected a few times. The chain carries TRBV30 and TRBJ1-1, with TRBD1 as a possible D gene (5 bases). The germline CDR1 and CDR2 sequences are GTSNPN and SVGIG (reference sequence). Trimming shortened V by 0 bases and J by 5 bases, and 13 bases separated the two germline ends. This CDR3 has 14 amino acids. The CDR3 region is CAWSVRGLGTEAFF. The CDR3 DNA reads TGTGCCTGGAGTGTAAGGGGCCTGGGGACTGAAGCTTTCTTT.

The gene calls are TRBV7-2 and TRBJ1-3, with D unresolved. V lost 2 bases to trimming and J lost 3 bases, with 5 bases between them. The CDR3 is 13 amino acids. In germline, CDR1 is SGHTA, CDR2 FQGNSA. In DNA form, the CDR3 reads TGTGCCAGCAGCTTAAACAATGGAAACACCATATATTTT. It translates to CASSLNNGNTIYF.

This rearrangement joins TRBV28 to TRBJ1-1; D is undetermined. The germline CDR1 and CDR2 sequences are MDHEN and SYDVKM. The length of the CDR3 is 13 residues. The V end was cut by 1 base, the J end by 1 base, with 4 bases between. The CDR3 is CASSLSGNTEAFF. The CDR3 bases are TGTGCCAGCAGTTTATCCGGGAACACTGAAGCTTTCTTT. The full variable domain, rest sourced from reference TRBV28 and TRBJ1-1, is DVKVTQSSRYLVKRTGEKVFLECVQDMDHENMFWYRQDPGLGLRLIYFSYDVKMKEKGDIPEGYSVSREKKERFSLILESASTNQTSMYLCASSLSGNTEAFFGQGTRLTVV.

This clone was counted only a few times. The chain carries TRBV2 and TRBJ2-3; 7 bases line up with TRBD2. This CDR3 contains 14 residues. CDR1 and CDR2 (germline): SNHLY, FYNNEI. After removal of 6 bases from V and 3 bases from J, the junction contained 6 bases not matched to a gene. The CDR3 sequence: CASRRGAGTDTQYF. DNA of the CDR3: TGTGCCAGCAGGAGGGGAGCGGGAACAGATACGCAGTATTTT.

V gene TRBV7-2 combines with J gene TRBJ2-7; TRBD2 might be the D (6 bases). V was shortened by 4 bases and J by 7 bases, with 11 bases between the two germline ends. The CDR3 is 12 amino acids. Per germline, CDR1 SGHTA and CDR2 FQGNSA. The CDR3 here is CASSSLGREQYF. In DNA form, the CDR3 reads TGTGCCAGCAGCTCCTTGGGGAGGGAGCAGTACTTC. Full variable domain (missing parts from reference TRBV7-2 and TRBJ2-7): GAGVSQSPSNKVTEKGKDVELRCDPISGHTALYWYRQSLGQGLEFLIYFQGNSAPDKSGLPSDRFSAERTGGSVSTLTIQRTQQEDSAVYLCASSSLGREQYFGPGTRLTVT.

The chain couples TRBV2 to TRBJ1-2, with 7 bases fitting TRBD1. The V gene's germline CDR1 is SNHLY and CDR2 FYNNEI. There are 16 residues in the CDR3. Unmatched junction bases numbered 12, after V lost 6 bases and J lost 2 bases. The CDR3 DNA sequence: TGTGCCAGCAGGAAAACTTTTGACAGGGCGAACTATGGCTACACCTTC. This codes for CASRKTFDRANYGYTF.

This sequence joins TRBV4-2 and TRBJ2-3; weak D call: TRBD2 (6 bases). The CDR3 extends over 17 amino acids. The ends were cut back, 4 bases at V and 0 bases at J, with 17 bases in the middle. Germline V gene lookup returns CDR1 LGHNA and CDR2 YNFKEQ. CDR3 amino acids: CASSRRDWGTSTDTQYF. CDR3 DNA sequence: TGTGCCAGCAGCCGGAGAGACTGGGGGACTAGCACAGATACGCAGTATTTT.